This T cell receptor (beta chain) originates from a study of post-analysis software for immune sequencing data. Points from the study as a whole: Elevated frequency relative to controls characterized roughly five TRBV segments in patients, TRBV5-6, TRBV5-1 and TRBV20-1 among them.

A note on this clonotype: Its specificity is not known.

Prepared libraries of TCR beta cDNA carried unique molecular identifiers. TCRdb used MiXCR to reprocess the PCR reads, holding one entry per CDR3 protein. The sample shows about 430,000 distinct CDR3 sequences, approximately 39% of them seen only once. CDR3 length equals 17 residues. V was clipped by 0 bases and J by 4 bases; unmatched bases: 11. CDR1 is DFQATT and CDR2 is SNEGSKA in the germline V gene (reference sequence). The chain combines TRBV20-1 with TRBJ2-1, with TRBD2 identical over 8 bases. The sequencing sample was made of blood. The clonotype was recovered from a girl aged 2-10 years with multiple sclerosis. DNA for the CDR3: TGCAGTGCTAGAGATCCATACCGGGGGGGAATTTACAATGAGCAGTTCTTC. Protein: CSARDPYRGGIYNEQFF.